This TCR beta chain was recovered during a study of technical replicates of blood from four donors. The CDR3 consists of 16 residues. The V and J ends lost 6 bases and 3 bases, in that order; junction bases with no gene match: 5. The germline gives CDR1 ENHRY, CDR2 SYGVKD. Assay used: immunoSEQ multiplex PCR; TCRdb lists only in-frame clones, some missing. The sample holds about 76,000 clones, 86% seen once. The material sequenced was PBMCs. This chain connects TRBV10-3 to TRBJ2-2; 12 bases are a match to TRBD1. This TCR was recovered from a human donor in good health. Some clones in this sample may be carry-over from other donors' samples. The CDR3 DNA follows: TGTGCCATCAGGGGGGGACAGGGGGCCGACACCGGGGAGCTGTTTTTT. It codes for CAIRGGQGADTGELFF.